The sequence of this T cell receptor (beta chain) was determined in a study of response to subunit inactivated influenza vaccine. The study, taken as a whole, reports: Each seasonal flu vaccination may recruit only limited new T cells, authors suggested.

The V and J ends lost 4 bases and 3 bases respectively, with 13 bases between them. The CDR3 consists of 14 residues. Per the germline V gene, CDR1 is MDHEN and CDR2 is SYDVKM. Points on this clonotype: The antigen is unknown.

TCRdb called the RT-PCR reads again in MiXCR, with one record for every CDR3 protein. The sample yields about 800,000 distinct CDR3 sequences, around 20% seen once. The V gene is TRBV28, the J gene TRBJ2-7; TRBD2 is a possible D gene (6 bases). The TCR originated in a man aged 50-60 years who received an inactivated influenza vaccine. This specimen consisted of PBMCs from blood, obtained about 5 days after vaccination. This CDR3 reads CASSWGDVGYEQYF. Written as DNA, the CDR3 is TGTGCCAGCAGTTGGGGGGATGTAGGCTACGAGCAGTACTTC.